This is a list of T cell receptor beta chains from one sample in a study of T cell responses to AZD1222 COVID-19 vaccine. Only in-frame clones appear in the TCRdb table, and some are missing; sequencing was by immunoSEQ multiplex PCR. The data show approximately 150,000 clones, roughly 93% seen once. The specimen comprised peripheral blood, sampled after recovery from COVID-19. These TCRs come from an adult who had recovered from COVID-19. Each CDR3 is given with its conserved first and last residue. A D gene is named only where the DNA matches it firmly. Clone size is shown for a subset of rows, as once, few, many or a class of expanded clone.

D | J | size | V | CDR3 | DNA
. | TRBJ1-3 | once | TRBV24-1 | CATEGGPSGNTIYF | TGTGCCACCGAGGGGGGCCCCTCTGGAAACACCATATATTTT
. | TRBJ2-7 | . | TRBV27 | CASSLSSGWEQYF | TGTGCCAGCAGTTTATCTTCAGGTTGGGAGCAGTACTTC
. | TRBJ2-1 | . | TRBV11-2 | CASSFGAGPGNEQFF | TGTGCCAGCAGCTTTGGGGCGGGACCGGGCAATGAGCAGTTCTTC
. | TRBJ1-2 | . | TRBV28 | CASTSGIEGGYTF | TGTGCCAGCACCTCAGGGATAGAAGGGGGCTACACCTTC
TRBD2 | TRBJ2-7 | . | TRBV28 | CASTPVFWEGLYAYEQYF | TGTGCCAGCACTCCTGTGTTCTGGGAGGGGTTATATGCCTACGAGCAGTACTTC
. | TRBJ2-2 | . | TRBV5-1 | CASSFGTANTGELFF | TGCGCCAGCAGCTTCGGGACCGCGAACACCGGGGAGCTGTTTTTT
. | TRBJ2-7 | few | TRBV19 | CASSIPGDYEQYF | TGTGCCAGTAGTATCCCCGGCGACTACGAGCAGTACTTC
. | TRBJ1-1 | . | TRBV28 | CASSFRGRNEAFF | TGTGCCAGCAGTTTCCGTGGACGGAATGAAGCTTTCTTT
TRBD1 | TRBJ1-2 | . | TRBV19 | CASSVGQGHYGYTF | TGTGCCAGTAGTGTCGGACAGGGGCACTATGGCTACACCTTC
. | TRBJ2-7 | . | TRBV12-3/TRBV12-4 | CASSLDSVHEQYF | TGTGCCAGCAGTTTAGATAGCGTGCACGAGCAGTACTTC
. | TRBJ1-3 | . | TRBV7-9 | CAGSGNTIYF | TGTGCCGGAAGCGGTAACACCATATATTTT
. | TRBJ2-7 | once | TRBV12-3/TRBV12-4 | CASSLGVSYEQYF | TGTGCCAGCAGTTTAGGGGTCAGCTACGAGCAGTACTTC
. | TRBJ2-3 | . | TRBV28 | CASSLGPITDTQYF | TGTGCCAGCAGTCTCGGACCGATAACAGATACGCAGTATTTT
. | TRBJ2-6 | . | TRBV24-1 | CATSDPGTAGANVLTF | TGTGCCACCAGTGATCCCGGGACGGCCGGGGCCAACGTCCTGACTTTC
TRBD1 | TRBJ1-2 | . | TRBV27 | CASSFDRVFPYGYTF | TGTGCCAGCAGTTTCGACAGGGTCTTCCCCTATGGCTACACCTTC
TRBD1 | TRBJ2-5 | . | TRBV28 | CASSTTGGVWETQYF | TGTGCCAGCAGTACTACAGGGGGCGTCTGGGAGACCCAGTACTTC
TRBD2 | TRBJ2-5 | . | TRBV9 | CASSSGLAGPQETQYF | TGTGCCAGCAGCAGCGGACTAGCGGGACCTCAAGAGACCCAGTACTTC
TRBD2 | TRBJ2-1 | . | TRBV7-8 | CASSLNSGPNYNEQFF | TGTGCCAGCAGCCTGAATAGCGGGCCGAACTACAATGAGCAGTTCTTC
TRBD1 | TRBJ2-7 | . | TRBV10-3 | CAIRGTGDSYEQYF | TGTGCCATCAGGGGGACAGGGGATTCCTACGAGCAGTACTTC